A single sample is the source of the 15 T cell receptor beta chains below, sequenced in a study of human T cells and chemical hapten exposure. TCRdb used MiXCR to reprocess the RACE reads, holding one entry per CDR3 protein. The sample holds some 96,000 distinct CDR3 sequences; 9.3% are singletons and the top ten take 2% to 2.5%. Described time point: patch test 2, 6 weeks after DPC sensitization. The treatment is: therapeutic diphenylcyclopropenone sensitization with weekly scalp DPC. The specimen comprised whole blood, sampled in connection with sensitization to the hapten diphenylcyclopropenone (DPC). The receptor source for this set is a woman aged 40-49 years with alopecia areata. Some clones in this sample may be carry-over from other donors' samples.

This chain uses TRBV5-6 with TRBJ2-7; D not resolved. Trimming pared 0 bases from V and 0 bases from J, leaving 7 bases between. Per germline, CDR1 SGHDT and CDR2 YYEEEE. This CDR3 contains 14 residues. CDR3 coding DNA: TGTGCCAGCAGCTTGGTTGAAAGCTCCTACGAGCAGTACTTC. Its translation: CASSLVESSYEQYF.

A few counts support this clonotype. The chain carries TRBV7-2 and TRBJ1-1; D is perhaps TRBD1 (5 bases). V was clipped by 3 bases and J by 8 bases, with 10 bases between them. The V gene's germline CDR1 is SGHTA and CDR2 FQGNSA. The CDR3 is 12 amino acids. CDR3 protein: CASSLSGPEAFF. CDR3 DNA: TGTGCCAGCAGCTTGTCGGGGCCCGAAGCTTTCTTT.

This clonotype came up many times. This chain joins TRBV12-3 or TRBV12-4 and TRBJ2-1, with D hard to call. There are 12 residues in the CDR3. The V end was cut by 3 bases, the J end by 10 bases, with 10 bases between. The CDR3 coding sequence is TGTGCCAGCAGTTTTGCGCGGATCGAGCAGTTCTTC. This sequence encodes CASSFARIEQFF.

The chain links TRBV3-1 to TRBJ1-2; D ambiguous. Germline CDR1 reads LGHDT; CDR2 reads YNNKEL (reference sequence). Trimming removed 4 bases from V and 1 base from J, with 4 bases in between. The CDR3 loop spans 12 amino acids. The CDR3 bases are TGTGCCAGCAGCCGAAATAACTATGGCTACACCTTC. It codes for CASSRNNYGYTF.

This clonotype has ten or more counts. This rearrangement joins TRBV28 to TRBJ2-7; D is unresolved. This CDR3 comprises 12 residues. V was pared by 6 bases and J by 2 bases, with 8 bases between. The germline V gene encodes CDR1 MDHEN and CDR2 SYDVKM. Here the CDR3 reads CASSPFTYEQYF. The CDR3 region has the DNA TGTGCCAGCAGCCCATTCACCTACGAGCAGTACTTC. The entire variable domain, with the rest obtained from reference TRBV28 and TRBJ2-7, is as follows: DVKVTQSSRYLVKRTGEKVFLECVQDMDHENMFWYRQDPGLGLRLIYFSYDVKMKEKGDIPEGYSVSREKKERFSLILESASTNQTSMYLCASSPFTYEQYFGPGTRLTVT.

This clonotype showed up just a few times. The genes are TRBV28 and TRBJ2-7; D gene unclear. Deletions cut 10 bases from V and 3 bases from J, with 25 bases between. CDR3 size: 16 residues. Germline V gene sequence: CDR1 MDHEN, CDR2 SYDVKM. The CDR3 protein is CATTPLDRADRYEQYF. Written as DNA, the CDR3 is TGTGCCACCACCCCCCTAGACCGCGCGGACCGCTACGAGCAGTACTTC.

Note on this clonotype: The junction departs from the called germline gene at one end, perhaps through a read error. This chain connects TRBV7-7 to TRBJ2-5; perhaps TRBD1 as D (6 bases). The CDR3 is made up of 14 amino acids. In germline, CDR1 is SSHAT, CDR2 FNYEAQ (reference sequence). The CDR3 DNA sequence: TGTGCTAGCAGCCCCTCGGACAGCCAAGAGACCCAGTACTTC. This encodes CASSPSDSQETQYF.

The rearrangement uses TRBV3-1 and TRBJ2-3; TRBD2 agrees at 11 bases. Germline V gives CDR1 LGHDT, CDR2 YNNKEL (reference sequence). The length of the CDR3 is 16 residues. V shed 4 bases and J 4 bases; nucleotides not matched to a gene: 7. CDR3 amino acids: CASSPTSGRGADTQYF. The CDR3 DNA reads as TGTGCCAGCAGCCCAACTAGCGGGAGAGGGGCAGATACGCAGTATTTT.

The chain links TRBV2 to TRBJ2-1; 9 positions agree with TRBD2. V dropped 5 bases and J dropped 0; count of bases not matched to a gene: 14. The CDR3 covers 19 residues. CDR1 is SNHLY, CDR2 FYNNEI, per germline. This CDR3 is CASSLRAGGPFPSYNEQFF. CDR3 coding DNA: TGTGCCAGCAGTTTAAGGGCGGGAGGGCCGTTCCCCTCCTACAATGAGCAGTTCTTC.

This clonotype was seen a few times. The CDR3 reads CASSRDSPTYEQYF. In nucleotides, the CDR3 is TGCGCCAGCAGCCGGGACTCGCCAACCTACGAGCAGTACTTC. This sequence joins TRBV5-1 and TRBJ2-7; possibly TRBD2 for D (6 bases). CDR3 size: 14 residues. From germline, CDR1 is SGHRS and CDR2 YFSETQ. Between the trimmed V and J ends, which lost 4 bases and 2 bases, there was a span of 13 bases.

This clonotype showed up many times. The chain carries TRBV10-3 and TRBJ1-1, with unresolved D. With 2 bases removed from V and 1 base from J, the gap between germline ends came to 8 bases. The germline V gene has CDR1 ENHRY and CDR2 SYGVKD. The CDR3 contains 14 residues. CDR3 nucleotides: TGTGCCATCAGTGAGGGGCAGGAGAACACTGAAGCTTTCTTT. Protein sequence: CAISEGQENTEAFF.

This clonotype was detected only a few times. V and J are TRBV19 and TRBJ2-1; TRBD1 agrees at 11 bases. Germline V gives CDR1 LNHDA, CDR2 SQIVND (reference sequence). Trimming cost V 6 bases and J 7 bases; bases outside gene matches: 8. The CDR3 covers 15 residues. The CDR3 loop reads CASREDRGRLNEQFF. The CDR3 nucleotides are TGTGCCAGTAGGGAGGACAGGGGGCGCCTTAATGAGCAGTTCTTC.

This clonotype was seen at least ten times. The rearrangement links TRBV6-2 or TRBV6-3 to TRBJ2-2, with D tentatively TRBD2 (6 bases). The germline V and J ends were trimmed by 6 bases and 0 bases, with 17 bases remaining between them. Germline V gives CDR1 MNHEY, CDR2 SVGEGT. The CDR3 consists of 17 residues. The CDR3 loop reads CASRALPGLTNTGELFF. Written as DNA, the CDR3 is TGTGCCAGCAGAGCTCTCCCGGGACTTACGAACACCGGGGAGCTGTTTTTT.

This clonotype turned up a few times. The chain links TRBV18 to TRBJ1-1; D ambiguous. This CDR3 spans 15 amino acids. Germline V gives CDR1 KGHSH, CDR2 LQKENI. Trimming shortened V by 0 bases and J by 0 bases, and 8 bases separated the two germline ends. The CDR3 bases are TGTGCCAGCTCACCACCAGCCAGGATGAACACTGAAGCTTTCTTT. Translating gives CASSPPARMNTEAFF.

The table lists this clonotype with many counts. The chain links TRBV5-5 to TRBJ1-2; TRBD1 matches at 8 bases. V gave up 2 bases and J gave up 5 bases; unmatched junction bases: 5. This CDR3 has 14 residues. Per germline, CDR1 SGHKS and CDR2 YYEKEE (reference sequence). The CDR3 loop is CASSLQGDLYGYTF. In DNA, the CDR3 is TGTGCCAGCAGCTTACAGGGGGACCTATATGGCTACACCTTC.